What follows are 30 T cell receptor beta chains derived from one specimen sequenced in a study of T cells in AML relapse after transplant. A modified RACE PCR on RNA, not multiplex PCR, amplified the TCR chains. Using its own MiXCR run on the PCR reads, TCRdb lists one record per CDR3 protein. The repertoire holds 500 or so distinct CDR3 sequences, with around 10% as singletons. Sequencing was performed on bone marrow, either the whole sample or a sorted T cell fraction (not recorded which), taken at relapse. The receptors were gathered from a human donor who had a stem cell transplant for acute myeloid leukemia. Some T cells may originate from the graft donor.

This clonotype was counted at least ten times. The rearrangement uses TRBV5-6 and TRBJ2-1; D remains unclear. The V end was cut by 0 bases, the J end by 13 bases, with 23 bases between. The CDR3 totals 16 residues. From germline, CDR1 is SGHDT and CDR2 YYEEEE. Here the CDR3 DNA reads TGTGCCAGCAGCTTGGTAGGTCGCTCCAACGGTCCTCGACAGTTCTTC. Translating gives CASSLVGRSNGPRQFF.

This clonotype ranks as medium-sized (0.01 to 0.1%). The chain employs TRBV5-6 and TRBJ2-1; TRBD2 aligns across 12 bases. V trimming: 6 bases; J trimming: 3 bases; junction bases outside the gene matches: 7. CDR1 and CDR2 from the germline V gene are SGHDT and YYEEEE. The CDR3 covers 16 residues. The CDR3 protein is CASTSLAGGLYNEQFF. DNA for the CDR3: TGTGCCAGCACCAGTCTAGCGGGGGGGCTCTACAATGAGCAGTTCTTC.

This clonotype is medium-sized by share. The CDR3, as DNA: TGCGCCAGCAGCCAAGATCTGAAGACGGGTACGCAGTATTTT. As protein: CASSQDLKTGTQYF. V gene TRBV4-1 combines with J gene TRBJ2-3; no reliable D call. Germline CDR1 MGHRA, CDR2 YSYEKL. The CDR3 covers 14 residues. V gave up 0 bases and J gave up 8 bases, with 12 bases separating them.

This sequence joins TRBV19 and TRBJ1-6; no reliable D call. CDR1 and CDR2 from the germline V gene are LNHDA and SQIVND (reference sequence). This CDR3 has 14 residues. The V gene lost 3 bases and the J gene lost 6 bases, with 9 bases spanning the gap. Written as DNA, the CDR3 is TGTGCCAGTAGTATTTACGGGAGTAATTCACCCCTCCACTTT. Protein sequence: CASSIYGSNSPLHF.

By share, this clonotype counts as medium-sized. CDR3 DNA: TGTGCCAGCTCACCGGCAGGGTCAGAGACCCAGTACTTC. It translates to CASSPAGSETQYF. The chain links TRBV18 to TRBJ2-5, with D perhaps matching TRBD1 (5 bases). Looked up from germline, CDR1 is KGHSH and CDR2 is LQKENI. V lost 3 bases, J lost 4 bases, and 9 bases lay in between. The CDR3 spans 13 residues.

By sample share, this clonotype is large. The CDR3 bases are TGTGCCATCAGTGCAGGGAATGAGCAGTTCTTC. This sequence encodes CAISAGNEQFF. The chain is built from TRBV10-3 and TRBJ2-1, with D perhaps matching TRBD1 (5 bases). This CDR3 is 11 amino acids long. Deletions cut 4 bases from V and 7 bases from J, with 5 bases between. The germline gives CDR1 ENHRY, CDR2 SYGVKD.

Relative to its sample, this clonotype is medium-sized. The J gene is TRBJ1-2, the V gene TRBV4-1; a possible D gene is TRBD1 (5 bases). Germline CDR1 MGHRA, CDR2 YSYEKL. There are 14 residues in the CDR3. V dropped 2 bases and J dropped 2 bases, with 9 bases sitting between them. The CDR3 DNA follows: TGCGCCAGCAGCCAACAACAGGCCAACTATGGCTACACCTTC. The encoded protein is CASSQQQANYGYTF.

This clonotype ranks as medium-sized. The V gene is TRBV4-1, the J gene TRBJ1-5; 12 bases map to TRBD1. Per the germline V gene, CDR1 is MGHRA and CDR2 is YSYEKL. Trimming cost V 0 bases and J 7 bases; bases outside gene matches: 10. The CDR3 covers 18 residues. The CDR3 spells CASSQDGAGTGGVQPQHF. The CDR3 bases are TGCGCCAGCAGCCAAGATGGGGCCGGGACAGGGGGCGTGCAGCCCCAGCATTTT.

This clonotype is large. The chain employs TRBV5-1 and TRBJ2-2; the match to TRBD2 covers 13 bases. CDR3 length: 16 amino acids. With 6 bases clipped from V and 4 bases from J, the junction kept 6 bases outside the gene matches. CDR1 and CDR2 (germline): SGHRS, YFSETQ. CDR3: CASTTRLAGGTGELFF. CDR3 sequence (DNA): TGCGCCAGCACAACAAGACTAGCGGGAGGCACCGGGGAGCTGTTTTTT.

In this sample, this clonotype turned up many times. The chain uses TRBV7-2 and TRBJ1-2; D unclear. Trimming shortened V by 1 base and J by 0 bases, and 12 bases separated the two germline ends. Per the germline V gene, CDR1 is SGHTA and CDR2 is FQGNSA. The CDR3 sequence is 16 residues long. The CDR3 reads CASSLVSAGTNYGYTF. Here the CDR3 DNA reads TGTGCCAGCAGCTTAGTGTCGGCAGGAACTAACTATGGCTACACCTTC.

By its share, this clonotype is large. The genes are TRBV28 and TRBJ2-7; 7 bases line up with TRBD2. The ends lost 2 bases at V and 5 bases at J; junction bases unmatched: 0. This CDR3 is 12 amino acids long. Germline V gives CDR1 MDHEN, CDR2 SYDVKM. The CDR3 is CASSLAGDEQYF. CDR3 DNA sequence: TGTGCCAGCAGTTTAGCGGGAGACGAGCAGTACTTC. Filled out from reference TRBV28 and TRBJ2-7, the complete variable domain reads DVKVTQSSRYLVKRTGEKVFLECVQDMDHENMFWYRQDPGLGLRLIYFSYDVKMKEKGDIPEGYSVSREKKERFSLILESASTNQTSMYLCASSLAGDEQYFGPGTRLTVT.

By sample share, this clonotype is medium-sized. The rearrangement uses TRBV19 and TRBJ1-1; D is unclear. This CDR3 spans 14 amino acids. V lost 6 bases to trimming and J lost 3 bases, with 14 bases between them. Germline CDR1 is LNHDA and CDR2 is SQIVND (reference sequence). The CDR3 reads CASRIRLEDTEAFF. CDR3 in DNA: TGTGCCAGTAGAATCAGGCTTGAAGACACTGAAGCTTTCTTT.

By share, this clonotype ranks as medium-sized. This chain joins TRBV7-6 and TRBJ1-1, with unresolved D. V was pared by 5 bases and J by 5 bases, with 12 bases between. The germline CDR1 and CDR2 sequences are SGHVS and FNYEAQ. This CDR3 is built from 13 residues. CDR3 sequence reads: CASSGGSGTEAFF. CDR3 nucleotide sequence: TGTGCCAGCAGCGGCGGGTCGGGGACTGAAGCTTTCTTT.

This clonotype is labeled medium-sized (0.01 to 0.1%). This chain joins TRBV12-5 and TRBJ2-1, with 14 bases fitting TRBD2. The CDR3 totals 16 residues. Germline CDR1 reads LGHNT; CDR2 reads FRNRAP. Trimming at V came to 6 bases and at J to 9 bases, leaving 10 bases not matched to a gene. Written as DNA, the CDR3 is TGTGCTAGTGGCCCCGGGACTAGCGGGAGAGTGGGTGAGCAGTTCTTC. It is translated as CASGPGTSGRVGEQFF.

By share of the sample, this clonotype is medium-sized. The CDR3 DNA follows: TGTGCCAGCAGCTTCCGGGATGAGCAGTTCTTC. Its translation: CASSFRDEQFF. The chain recombines TRBV7-9 with TRBJ2-1, with D uncertain. This CDR3 comprises 11 residues. Germline V gene data show CDR1 as SEHNR and CDR2 as FQNEAQ (reference sequence). Trimming removed 3 bases at V and 8 bases at J, with 5 bases between. The whole variable domain, filled in from reference TRBV7-9 and TRBJ2-1, reads DTGVSQNPRHKITKRGQNVTFRCDPISEHNRLYWYRQTLGQGPEFLTYFQNEAQLEKSRLLSDRFSAERPKGSFSTLEIQRTEQGDSAMYLCASSFRDEQFFGPGTRLTVL.

Within the sample, this clonotype is medium-sized. The V gene is TRBV20-1, the J gene TRBJ2-1, with 10 bases matching TRBD2. Germline trimming cut 3 bases from V and 12 bases from J; bases unmatched to any gene: 5. This CDR3 region has 12 residues. Germline CDR1 is DFQATT and CDR2 is SNEGSKA (reference sequence). The CDR3 DNA reads TGCAGTGCTAGTGCTAGCGGGAGTATGCAGTTCTTC. Its translation is CSASASGSMQFF.

This clonotype is large within its sample. The chain has TRBV24-1 and TRBJ2-2; perhaps TRBD1 as D (6 bases). Trimming took 5 bases from V and 0 from J, leaving 12 bases between them. From germline, CDR1 is KGHDR and CDR2 SFDVKD. The CDR3 covers 16 residues. In DNA form, the CDR3 reads TGTGCCACCAGTGGGACAGACAGCCCGAACACCGGGGAGCTGTTTTTT. This gives the protein CATSGTDSPNTGELFF.

This clonotype is medium-sized within its sample. The chain uses TRBV12-3 or TRBV12-4 and TRBJ1-1; D remains unclear. This CDR3 is 13 amino acids long. Trimming removed 2 bases from V and 5 bases from J, with 9 bases in between. CDR3 loop: CASSLKGRTEAFF. In DNA form, the CDR3 reads TGTGCCAGCAGTTTAAAGGGAAGAACTGAAGCTTTCTTT.

By proportion, this clonotype is medium-sized. The V call is TRBV18, the J call TRBJ1-5, with 9 bases that match TRBD1. The CDR3 contains 14 residues. Germline CDR1 KGHSH, CDR2 LQKENI. V lost 4 bases and J lost 5; bases outside the gene matches: 3. CDR3 amino acids: CASSLTGGDQPQHF. CDR3 in DNA: TGTGCCAGCTCACTGACAGGGGGGGATCAGCCCCAGCATTTT.

Judged by abundance, this clonotype is medium-sized. The V call is TRBV10-2, the J call TRBJ2-1; 8 bases fit TRBD2. Germline V gene lookup returns CDR1 WSHSY and CDR2 SAAADI. The CDR3 has 14 residues. V trimming: 7 bases; J trimming: 7 bases; junction bases outside the gene matches: 9. The CDR3 DNA is TGCGCCAGCAATAGCGGGGCCGGTTTGAATGAGCAGTTCTTC. It specifies CASNSGAGLNEQFF.

This clonotype is labeled large. The chain employs TRBV29-1 and TRBJ2-2; 7 nucleotides line up with TRBD1. The CDR3 sequence is 13 residues long. Trimming cost V 7 bases and J 3 bases; bases outside gene matches: 5. Germline V lookup: CDR1 SQVTM, CDR2 ANQGSEA. CDR3 nucleotide sequence: TGCAGCGCAAGAACAGGGGACACCGGGGAGCTGTTTTTT. Amino acid sequence: CSARTGDTGELFF.

By frequency in the sample, this clonotype is large. CDR3 in DNA: TGTGCCTGGAGTCCCCCCTTAGTGGGGAGCTACGAGCAGTACTTC. Amino acid sequence: CAWSPPLVGSYEQYF. The rearrangement joins TRBV30 to TRBJ2-7; possibly TRBD2 for D (5 bases). This CDR3 region has 15 residues. The ends were cut back, 2 bases at V and 3 bases at J, with 17 bases in the middle. From germline, CDR1 is GTSNPN and CDR2 SVGIG (reference sequence).

This clonotype is deemed large (0.1 to 1%). An end of the junction does not agree with germline; a read error may underlie this. V gene TRBV3-1 combines with J gene TRBJ2-7; 15 nucleotides align to TRBD2. Germline V gene data show CDR1 as LGHDT and CDR2 as YNNKEL (reference sequence). There are 15 residues in the CDR3. CDR3 protein: CASSPGLAGGSKYLF. DNA for the CDR3: TGTGCCAGCAGCCCGGGACTAGCGGGGGGTAGTAAGTACTTGTTC.

With respect to this clonotype: The junction and the germline gene differ at one end; a read error may be behind it. This sequence joins TRBV14 and TRBJ2-1; D gene unclear. Germline loops: CDR1 SGHDN, CDR2 FVKESK. The CDR3 sequence is 8 residues long. CDR3 protein: CASSQGIF. For the CDR3, the DNA is TGTGCCAGCAGCCAAGGGATCTTC.

In its sample, this clonotype is medium-sized (0.01 to 0.1%). The chain couples TRBV28 to TRBJ1-2; maybe TRBD1 (5 bases). There are 15 residues in the CDR3. V was cut by 6 bases and J by 5 bases, with 19 bases left in between. Germline-derived CDR1 and CDR2 are MDHEN and SYDVKM. CDR3 bases: TGTGCCAGCAGCCGGGGGACCGGTTCAGATTATGGCTACACCTTC. This gives the protein CASSRGTGSDYGYTF.

This clonotype ranks as large (0.1 to 1%). The chain is built from TRBV11-2 and TRBJ2-7; D may correspond to TRBD1 or TRBD2 (5 bases each). The CDR3 runs to 14 residues. Germline values: CDR1 SGHAT, CDR2 FQNNGV. V was trimmed by 5 bases and J by 2 bases, leaving 13 bases between them. This chain's CDR3 is CASSLGTLTYEQYF. In DNA form, the CDR3 reads TGTGCCAGCAGCCTCGGGACGTTAACCTACGAGCAGTACTTC.

By share, this clonotype ranks as medium-sized. The chain uses TRBV9 and TRBJ2-1; 7 bases align to TRBD1. Germline trimming cut 4 bases from V and 5 bases from J; bases unmatched to any gene: 9. The CDR3 contains 15 residues. The germline gives CDR1 SGDLS, CDR2 YYNGEE. CDR3 residues: CASSPQGNSHNEQFF. The DNA for the CDR3 is TGTGCCAGCAGCCCACAGGGGAATTCCCACAATGAGCAGTTCTTC.

This clonotype is medium-sized in the sample. This chain uses TRBV5-1 with TRBJ2-1, with TRBD1 as a possible D gene (6 bases). The ends were cut back, 3 bases at V and 2 bases at J, with 21 bases in the middle. Germline values: CDR1 SGHRS, CDR2 YFSETQ. This CDR3 contains 18 residues. The CDR3 reads CASSSTRDNNLAYNEQFF. The CDR3 DNA sequence: TGCGCCAGCAGCTCCACCCGGGACAACAACCTAGCCTACAATGAGCAGTTCTTC.

This clonotype rates as medium-sized (0.01 to 0.1%). The gene calls are TRBV5-1 and TRBJ1-1; no clear D gene. V was pared by 5 bases and J by 1 base, with 12 bases between. The CDR3 has 14 amino acids. The germline V gene encodes CDR1 SGHRS and CDR2 YFSETQ. The CDR3 protein is CASRSGSGNTEAFF. CDR3 nucleotide sequence: TGCGCCAGCAGGTCGGGGTCTGGGAACACTGAAGCTTTCTTT.

This clonotype is categorized as medium-sized (0.01 to 0.1%). The gene calls are TRBV5-1 and TRBJ2-7, with D unresolved. The CDR3 length is 14 residues. Trimming took off 1 base at V and 6 bases at J, with 14 bases between the two ends. Germline loops: CDR1 SGHRS, CDR2 YFSETQ. In DNA form, the CDR3 reads TGCGCCAGCAGCTTGACCCCGGTCGCCGGCGAGCAGTACTTC. It encodes CASSLTPVAGEQYF.